These 10 T cell receptor beta chains share one sample of origin, sequenced in a study of OX40 agonist ivuxolimab in advanced cancers. Using immunoSEQ multiplex PCR, the repertoire was profiled, and TCRdb retains in-frame clones only, with some absent. The sample shows about 19,000 clones, less than 85% of them seen only once. The sample consisted of CD4+ or CD8+ T cells sorted from blood, taken in a trial of the OX40 agonist ivuxolimab. The receptors derive from an adult with an advanced solid tumor such as melanoma, head and neck, liver or kidney cancer.

The chain has TRBV27 and TRBJ2-3; tentatively, D is TRBD2 (6 bases). This CDR3 spans 14 amino acids. V lost 0 bases and J lost 2, with 6 bases in between. Germline V gives CDR1 MNHEY, CDR2 SMNVEV (reference sequence). In DNA, the CDR3 is TGTGCCAGCAGTTTATCGCGGGACACAGATACGCAGTATTTT. Translated, it gives CASSLSRDTDTQYF.

CDR3 in DNA: TGCGCCAGCAGCCAAGCTGCGACTTCCTACGAGCAGTACTTC. Encoded protein: CASSQAATSYEQYF. J is TRBJ2-7 and V is TRBV4-1; the D is unclear. V was cut by 1 base and J by 1 base, with 8 bases left in between. From germline, CDR1 is MGHRA and CDR2 YSYEKL. This CDR3 region has 14 residues.

J is TRBJ2-2 and V is TRBV19; 7 bases fit TRBD2. This CDR3 is 15 amino acids long. Germline loops: CDR1 LNHDA, CDR2 SQIVND (reference sequence). V trimming: 6 bases; J trimming: 3 bases; junction bases outside the gene matches: 7. Here the CDR3 DNA reads TGTGCCAGTAGAGCGGGGCCTCGGGACACCGGGGAGCTGTTTTTT. Its translation: CASRAGPRDTGELFF. The variable domain in full, completed from reference TRBV19 and TRBJ2-2, reads DGGITQSPKYLFRKEGQNVTLSCEQNLNHDAMYWYRQDPGQGLRLIYYSQIVNDFQKGDIAEGYSVSREKKESFPLTVTSAQKNPTAFYLCASRAGPRDTGELFFGEGSRLTVL.

Only a few counts were recorded for this clone. This chain connects TRBV5-1 to TRBJ1-4, with D uncertain. The CDR3 is 19 residues long. The germline V gene has CDR1 SGHRS and CDR2 YFSETQ. With 0 bases removed from V and 6 bases from J, the gap between germline ends came to 24 bases. This chain's CDR3 is CASSLVVSGKGAWDEKLFF. CDR3 nucleotides: TGCGCCAGCAGCTTGGTGGTCTCGGGCAAAGGAGCGTGGGATGAAAAACTGTTTTTT.

This sequence joins TRBV5-3 and TRBJ1-5; D is unclear. TRBV5-3 is labeled an ORF, and its function is uncertain. There are 10 residues in the CDR3. V shed 5 bases and J shed 7 bases, with 4 bases lying between them. CDR3 sequence (DNA): TGTGCCAGAAGACCCCAGCCCCAGCATTTT. Translated, it gives CARRPQPQHF.

In its sample, this clone was seen a few times. V gene TRBV25-1 combines with J gene TRBJ1-2; D gene uncertain. Trimming removed 4 bases at V and 5 bases at J, with 2 bases between. This CDR3 region has 10 residues. Germline V gene data show CDR1 as MGHDK and CDR2 as SYGVNS. CDR3 sequence: CASSGYGYTF. The CDR3 nucleotides are TGTGCCAGCAGTGGATATGGCTACACCTTC.

By share of the sample, this clone is large. The chain combines TRBV5-1 with TRBJ2-1; perhaps TRBD1 as D (6 bases). Trimming shortened V by 4 bases and J by 7 bases, and 9 bases separated the two germline ends. Germline V gene sequence: CDR1 SGHRS, CDR2 YFSETQ. CDR3 size: 12 residues. The CDR3 nucleotides read TGCGCCAGCAGCCCTGGACAGAATGAGCAGTTCTTC. Translating it yields CASSPGQNEQFF.

The chain uses TRBV10-3 and TRBJ1-1, with D uncertain. There are 12 residues in the CDR3. V gave up 5 bases and J gave up 3 bases, with 7 bases separating them. The V gene's germline CDR1 is ENHRY and CDR2 SYGVKD. This CDR3 is CAISLGDTEAFF. For the CDR3, the DNA is TGTGCCATCAGTCTGGGAGACACTGAAGCTTTCTTT.

This chain connects TRBV19 to TRBJ1-4; 7 nucleotides align to TRBD1. J was trimmed by 0 bases and V by 5 bases; bases with no gene match: 6. The V gene's germline CDR1 is LNHDA and CDR2 SQIVND (reference sequence). The CDR3 runs 16 residues. In DNA form, the CDR3 reads TGTGCCAGTAGTCGACAGGGCTCGGCAACTAATGAAAAACTGTTTTTT. Translated, it gives CASSRQGSATNEKLFF.

The rearrangement links TRBV7-3 to TRBJ2-3; no definite D call. Trimming removed 5 bases from V and 6 bases from J, with 15 bases in between. CDR3 size: 14 residues. The germline V gene has CDR1 SGHTA and CDR2 FQGTGA. The CDR3 region has the DNA TGTGCCAGCAGCCCCGGACCTCCGATGGATACGCAGTATTTT. Protein: CASSPGPPMDTQYF.